This T cell receptor (beta chain) originates from a study of CD8 T cells in ankylosing spondylitis listed by TCRdb under 2017. A note on the overall study: The study profiled T cell receptor beta repertoires in healthy donors and ankylosing spondylitis patients to find disease-linked TCR variants. The whole study cohort included 108 healthy donors and over 20 ankylosing spondylitis patients. Peripheral blood samples were taken, and synovial fluid was additionally collected from ankylosing spondylitis patients.

A note on this clonotype: Which antigen it targets is not known. Per-base quality was not reported, and no clone a single base away is much larger than it.

Here is what the overall study found, with its caveats: Blood from ankylosing spondylitis patients appeared to be characterized by a TCR beta motif made up of several highly homologous amino acid variants. Some motif variants had previously been reported in the synovial fluid and blood of reactive arthritis patients, which suggests shared mechanisms of disease initiation. According to the report, matched synovial fluid samples from ankylosing spondylitis patients were significantly enriched for the disease-linked clones. The disease-linked clones showed a CD8+ phenotype and occurred at relatively low frequencies in peripheral blood.

Instrument on record: Illumina HiSeq 2500. Quantitative 5'-RACE with molecular barcodes was used to prepare TCR beta libraries. The authors' pipeline ran thus. A new computational method based on a probabilistic model of VDJ rearrangement was used to identify disease-linked TCR variants. TCRdb applied fastp at Q25 and MiXCR to the public reads, then kept only in-frame beta chains. Rows matching on CDR3 protein sequence are summarized as one entry with the most common DNA and genes. The V and J calls reflect TCRdb's pipeline rather than the authors' work. The sample records about 300,000 distinct CDR3 sequences, roughly 20% of which are singletons. The ten largest clones represent 3.5% to 4.5% of the sample. The junction shows trimming of 5 bases on V and 8 bases on J, and the gene matches do not reach 11 bases of it. From cysteine to phenylalanine, the CDR3 is 15 amino acids long. Only the CDR3 DNA is retained, 45 bases long and in frame from the first base.

The sequence joins TRBV12-3 or TRBV12-4 to TRBJ2-1, with 8 central nucleotides matching TRBD2. The sequence was collected from a female donor with ankylosing spondylitis or in good health (not recorded which). Sequencing was done on a sample of blood, either unsorted or a sorted T cell fraction (not recorded which). CDR3 reads: CASSQTSTSAHEQFF. In nucleotide form, the sequence is TGTGCCAGCAGTCAAACCTCGACTAGCGCCCATGAGCAGTTCTTC.